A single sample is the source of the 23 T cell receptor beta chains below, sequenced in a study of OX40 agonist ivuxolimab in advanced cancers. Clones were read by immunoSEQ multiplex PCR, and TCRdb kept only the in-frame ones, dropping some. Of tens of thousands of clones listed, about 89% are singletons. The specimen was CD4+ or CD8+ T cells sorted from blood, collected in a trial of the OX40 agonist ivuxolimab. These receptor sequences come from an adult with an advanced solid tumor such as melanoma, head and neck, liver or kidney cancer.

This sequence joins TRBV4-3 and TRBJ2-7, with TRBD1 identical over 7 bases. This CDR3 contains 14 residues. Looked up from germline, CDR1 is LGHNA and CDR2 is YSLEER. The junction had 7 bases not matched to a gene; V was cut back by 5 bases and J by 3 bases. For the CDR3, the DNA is TGCGCCAGCAGCTACACAAGGGACAGCTACGAGCAGTACTTC. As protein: CASSYTRDSYEQYF.

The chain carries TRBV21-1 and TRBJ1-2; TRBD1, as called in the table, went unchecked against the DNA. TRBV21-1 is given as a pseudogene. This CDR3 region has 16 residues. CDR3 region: CASSKCHPGGKGGYTF. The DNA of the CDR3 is TGTGCCAGCAGCAAATGTCATCCAGGGGGAAAGGGAGGCTACACCTTC.

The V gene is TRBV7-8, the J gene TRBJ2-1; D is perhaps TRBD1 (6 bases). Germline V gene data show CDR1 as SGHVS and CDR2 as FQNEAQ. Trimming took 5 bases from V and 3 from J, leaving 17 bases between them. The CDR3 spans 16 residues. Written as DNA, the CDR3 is TGTGCCAGCAGCCCGTCGACAGGACTCAACTACAATGAGCAGTTCTTC. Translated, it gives CASSPSTGLNYNEQFF.

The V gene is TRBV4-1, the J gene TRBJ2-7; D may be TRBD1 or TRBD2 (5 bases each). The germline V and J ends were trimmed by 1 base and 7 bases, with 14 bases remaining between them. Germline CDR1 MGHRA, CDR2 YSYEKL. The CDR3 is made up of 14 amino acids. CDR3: CASSQVGQGREQYF. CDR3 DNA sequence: TGCGCCAGCAGCCAAGTTGGGCAGGGACGGGAGCAGTACTTC.

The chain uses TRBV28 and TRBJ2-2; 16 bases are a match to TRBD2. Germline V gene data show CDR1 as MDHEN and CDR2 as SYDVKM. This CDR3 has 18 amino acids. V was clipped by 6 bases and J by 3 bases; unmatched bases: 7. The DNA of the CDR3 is TGTGCCAGCAGCCCGGGACTAGCGGGAGGGCCGGACACCGGGGAGCTGTTTTTT. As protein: CASSPGLAGGPDTGELFF.

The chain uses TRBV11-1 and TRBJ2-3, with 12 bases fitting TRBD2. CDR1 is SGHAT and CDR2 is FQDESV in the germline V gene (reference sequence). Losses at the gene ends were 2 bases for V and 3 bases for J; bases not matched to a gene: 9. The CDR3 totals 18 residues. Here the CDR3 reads CASSLWATSGRSTDTQYF. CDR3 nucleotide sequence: TGTGCCAGCAGCTTATGGGCGACTAGCGGGAGATCGACAGATACGCAGTATTTT.

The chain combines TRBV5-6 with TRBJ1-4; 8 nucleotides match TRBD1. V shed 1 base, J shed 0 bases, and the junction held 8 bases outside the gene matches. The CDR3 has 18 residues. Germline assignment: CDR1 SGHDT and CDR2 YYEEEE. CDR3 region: CASSLTVGQGATNEKLFF. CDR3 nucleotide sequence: TGTGCCAGCAGCTTGACGGTCGGACAGGGCGCAACTAATGAAAAACTGTTTTTT.

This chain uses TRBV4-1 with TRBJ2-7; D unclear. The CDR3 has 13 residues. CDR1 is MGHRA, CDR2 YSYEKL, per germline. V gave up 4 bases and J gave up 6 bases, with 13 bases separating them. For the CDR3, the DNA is TGCGCCAGCAGCCTTGATCGACAACGCGAGCAGTACTTC. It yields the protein CASSLDRQREQYF.

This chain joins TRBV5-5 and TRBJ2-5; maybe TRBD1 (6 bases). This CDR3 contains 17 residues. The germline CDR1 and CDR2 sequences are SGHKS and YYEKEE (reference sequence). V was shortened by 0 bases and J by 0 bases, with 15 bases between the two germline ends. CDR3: CASSLAVPDSYQETQYF. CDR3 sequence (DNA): TGTGCCAGCAGCTTGGCAGTCCCGGACAGTTACCAAGAGACCCAGTACTTC.

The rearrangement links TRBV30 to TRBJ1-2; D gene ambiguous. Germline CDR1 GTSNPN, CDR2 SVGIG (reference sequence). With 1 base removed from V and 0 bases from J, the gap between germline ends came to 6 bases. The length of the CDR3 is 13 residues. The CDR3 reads CAWSAETNYGYTF. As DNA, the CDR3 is TGTGCCTGGAGTGCAGAAACTAACTATGGCTACACCTTC.

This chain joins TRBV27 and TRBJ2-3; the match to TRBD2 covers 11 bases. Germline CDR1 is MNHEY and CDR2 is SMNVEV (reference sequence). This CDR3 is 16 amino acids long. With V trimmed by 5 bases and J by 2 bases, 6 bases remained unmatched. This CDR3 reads CASSPRLAGNTDTQYF. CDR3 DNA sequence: TGTGCCAGCAGTCCACGACTAGCGGGAAACACAGATACGCAGTATTTT.

CDR3 amino acids: CASSTTGGNTEAFF. The DNA for the CDR3 is TGTGCCAGCAGCACGACAGGGGGGAACACTGAAGCTTTCTTT. This chain joins TRBV6-5 and TRBJ1-1; 9 bases are a match to TRBD1. The trim removed 6 bases at V and 1 base at J, leaving 3 bases unmatched. Per the germline V gene, CDR1 is MNHEY and CDR2 is SVGAGI. The CDR3 is 14 residues long.

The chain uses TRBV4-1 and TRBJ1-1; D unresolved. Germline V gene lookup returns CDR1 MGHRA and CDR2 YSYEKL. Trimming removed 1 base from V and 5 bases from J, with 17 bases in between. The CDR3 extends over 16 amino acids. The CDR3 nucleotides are TGCGCCAGCAGCCAAGCCGGGCCGACGCGGAGTACTGAAGCTTTCTTT. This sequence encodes CASSQAGPTRSTEAFF.

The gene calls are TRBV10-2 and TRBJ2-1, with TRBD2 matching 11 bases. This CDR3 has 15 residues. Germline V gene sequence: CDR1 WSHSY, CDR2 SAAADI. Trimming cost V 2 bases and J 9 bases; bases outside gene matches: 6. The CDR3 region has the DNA TGCGCCAGCAGTGAGACTAGCGGGAGCTGGAGTGAGCAGTTCTTC. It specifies CASSETSGSWSEQFF.

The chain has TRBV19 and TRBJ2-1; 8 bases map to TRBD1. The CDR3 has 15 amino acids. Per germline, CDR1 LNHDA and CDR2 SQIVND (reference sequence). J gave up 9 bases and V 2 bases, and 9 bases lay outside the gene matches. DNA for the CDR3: TGTGCCAGTAGTATATATCCCCAGGGGGCGGGTGAGCAGTTCTTC. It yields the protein CASSIYPQGAGEQFF.

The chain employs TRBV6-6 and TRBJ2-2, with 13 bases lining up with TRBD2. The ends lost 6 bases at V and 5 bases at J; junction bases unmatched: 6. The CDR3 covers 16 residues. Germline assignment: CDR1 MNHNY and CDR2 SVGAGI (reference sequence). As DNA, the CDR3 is TGTGCCAGCAGCCGACTAGCGGGGGGTTGGACCGGGGAGCTGTTTTTT. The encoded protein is CASSRLAGGWTGELFF.

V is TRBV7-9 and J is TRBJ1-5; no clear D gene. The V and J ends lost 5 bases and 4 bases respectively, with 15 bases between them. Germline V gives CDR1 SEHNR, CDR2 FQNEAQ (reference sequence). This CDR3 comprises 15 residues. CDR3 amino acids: CASSPPGVGNQPQHF. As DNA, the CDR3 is TGTGCCAGCAGCCCCCCCGGGGTAGGTAATCAGCCCCAGCATTTT.

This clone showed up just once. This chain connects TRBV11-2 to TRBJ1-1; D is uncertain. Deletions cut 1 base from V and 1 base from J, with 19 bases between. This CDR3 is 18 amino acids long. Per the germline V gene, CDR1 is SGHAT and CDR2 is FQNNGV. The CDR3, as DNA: TGTGCCAGCAGCTTAGTGGAGTCGTATTTTGGAAGGAACACTGAAGCTTTCTTT. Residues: CASSLVESYFGRNTEAFF.

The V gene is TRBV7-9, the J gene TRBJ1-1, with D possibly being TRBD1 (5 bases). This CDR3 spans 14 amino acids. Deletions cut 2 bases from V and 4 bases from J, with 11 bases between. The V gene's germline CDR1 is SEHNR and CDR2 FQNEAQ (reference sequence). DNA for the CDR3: TGTGCCAGCAGCTTAAGTTTGGGGGGCACTGAAGCTTTCTTT. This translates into CASSLSLGGTEAFF.

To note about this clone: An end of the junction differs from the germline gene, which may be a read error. CDR3 sequence (DNA): TGTGCTAGCAGCTTAGGTCGGGATCAGCCCCAGCATTTT. Translating gives CASSLGRDQPQHF. The V and J genes are TRBV7-7 and TRBJ1-5; the D is unclear. Germline loops: CDR1 SSHAT, CDR2 FNYEAQ (reference sequence). The CDR3 runs to 13 residues.

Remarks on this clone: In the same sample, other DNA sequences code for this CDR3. In nucleotides, the CDR3 is TGTGCCAGCAGTTTATACAGTTTGAGCAATCAGCCCCAGCATTTT. Its protein is CASSLYSLSNQPQHF. The rearrangement uses TRBV27 and TRBJ1-5; D uncertain. The CDR3 covers 15 residues. Trimming stripped 1 base from V and 1 base from J, with 8 bases between. Germline V CDR1 and CDR2: MNHEY, SMNVEV (reference sequence).

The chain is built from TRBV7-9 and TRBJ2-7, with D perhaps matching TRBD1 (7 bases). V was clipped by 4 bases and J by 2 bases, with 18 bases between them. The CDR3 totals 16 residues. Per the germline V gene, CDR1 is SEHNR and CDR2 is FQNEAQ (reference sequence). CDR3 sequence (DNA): TGTGCCAGCAGCTCGACAGGGTTCGGAGGGGCCTACGAGCAGTACTTC. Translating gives CASSSTGFGGAYEQYF.

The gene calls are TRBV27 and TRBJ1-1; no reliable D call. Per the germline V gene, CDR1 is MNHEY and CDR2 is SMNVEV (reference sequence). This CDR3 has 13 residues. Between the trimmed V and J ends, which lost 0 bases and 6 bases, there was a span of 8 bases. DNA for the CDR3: TGTGCCAGCAGTTTATCGGCGGTTGCTGAAGCTTTCTTT. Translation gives CASSLSAVAEAFF.